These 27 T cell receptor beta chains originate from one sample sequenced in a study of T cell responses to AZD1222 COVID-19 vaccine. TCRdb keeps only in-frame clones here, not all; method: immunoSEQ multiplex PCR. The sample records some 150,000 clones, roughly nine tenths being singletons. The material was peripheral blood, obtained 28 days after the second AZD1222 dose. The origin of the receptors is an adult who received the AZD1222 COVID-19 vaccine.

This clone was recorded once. CDR3 nucleotides: TGTGCCATCACCGAAGGTGGTCAGGGCACCACTGAAGCTTTCTTT. Amino acids: CAITEGGQGTTEAFF. The rearrangement uses TRBV10-3 and TRBJ1-1, with TRBD1 as a possible D gene (5 bases). The V and J ends lost 7 bases and 4 bases respectively, with 19 bases between them. The CDR3 sequence is 15 residues long. Per the germline V gene, CDR1 is ENHRY and CDR2 is SYGVKD.

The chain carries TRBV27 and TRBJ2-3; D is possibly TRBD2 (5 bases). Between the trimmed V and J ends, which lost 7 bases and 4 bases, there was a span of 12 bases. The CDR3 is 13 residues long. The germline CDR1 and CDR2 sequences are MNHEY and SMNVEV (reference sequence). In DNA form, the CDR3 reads TGTGCCAGCAAGAAATCGAGGGCAGATACGCAGTATTTT. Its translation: CASKKSRADTQYF.

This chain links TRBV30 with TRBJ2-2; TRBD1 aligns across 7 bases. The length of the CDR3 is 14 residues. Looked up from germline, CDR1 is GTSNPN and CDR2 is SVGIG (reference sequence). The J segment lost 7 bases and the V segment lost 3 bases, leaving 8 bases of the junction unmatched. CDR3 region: CAWRGKGAVGELFF. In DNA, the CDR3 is TGTGCCTGGAGGGGAAAGGGGGCGGTCGGGGAGCTGTTTTTT.

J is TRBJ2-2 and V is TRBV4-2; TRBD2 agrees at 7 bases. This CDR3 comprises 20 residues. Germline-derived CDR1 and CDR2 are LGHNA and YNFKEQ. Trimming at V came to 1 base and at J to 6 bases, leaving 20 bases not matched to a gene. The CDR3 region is CASSQVGLTSSKKEPGELFF. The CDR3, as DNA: TGTGCCAGCAGCCAAGTGGGACTAACTAGTTCCAAAAAGGAACCCGGGGAGCTGTTTTTT.

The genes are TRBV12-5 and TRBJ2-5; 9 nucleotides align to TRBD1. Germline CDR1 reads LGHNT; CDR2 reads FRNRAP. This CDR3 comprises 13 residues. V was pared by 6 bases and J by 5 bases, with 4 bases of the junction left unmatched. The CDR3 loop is CASGLGQGETQYF. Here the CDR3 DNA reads TGTGCTAGTGGCCTCGGACAGGGGGAGACCCAGTACTTC.

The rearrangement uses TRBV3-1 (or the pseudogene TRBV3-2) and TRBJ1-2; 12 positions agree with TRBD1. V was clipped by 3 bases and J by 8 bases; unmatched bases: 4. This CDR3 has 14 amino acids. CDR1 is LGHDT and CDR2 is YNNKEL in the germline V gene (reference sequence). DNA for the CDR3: TGTGCCAGCAGCCATCCGGGACAGGGGGCCGGCTACACCTTC. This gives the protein CASSHPGQGAGYTF.

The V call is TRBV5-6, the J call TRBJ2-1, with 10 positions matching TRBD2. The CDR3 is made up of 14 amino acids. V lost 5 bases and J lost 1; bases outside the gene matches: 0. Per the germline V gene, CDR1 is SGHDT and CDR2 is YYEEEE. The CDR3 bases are TGTGCCAGCAGACTAGCGGGGTCCTACAATGAGCAGTTCTTC. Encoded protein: CASRLAGSYNEQFF.

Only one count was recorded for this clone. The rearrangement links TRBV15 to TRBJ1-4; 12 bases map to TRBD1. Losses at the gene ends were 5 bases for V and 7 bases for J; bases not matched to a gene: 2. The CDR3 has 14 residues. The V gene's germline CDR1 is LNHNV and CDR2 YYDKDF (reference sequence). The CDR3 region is CATSAGQGAEKLFF. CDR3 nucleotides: TGTGCCACCAGCGCGGGACAGGGGGCTGAAAAACTGTTTTTT.

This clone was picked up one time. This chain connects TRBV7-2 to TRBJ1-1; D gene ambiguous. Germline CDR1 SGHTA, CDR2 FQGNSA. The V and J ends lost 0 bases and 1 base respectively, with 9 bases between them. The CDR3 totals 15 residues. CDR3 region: CASSLASLRNTEAFF. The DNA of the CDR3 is TGTGCCAGCAGCTTAGCGTCCCTTCGGAACACTGAAGCTTTCTTT.

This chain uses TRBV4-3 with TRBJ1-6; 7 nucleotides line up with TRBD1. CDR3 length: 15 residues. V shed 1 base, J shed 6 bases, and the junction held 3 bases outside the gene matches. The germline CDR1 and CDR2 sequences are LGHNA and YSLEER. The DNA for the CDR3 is TGCGCCAGCAGCCAAGGACAGGGCTTTAATTCACCCCTCCACTTT. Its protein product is CASSQGQGFNSPLHF.

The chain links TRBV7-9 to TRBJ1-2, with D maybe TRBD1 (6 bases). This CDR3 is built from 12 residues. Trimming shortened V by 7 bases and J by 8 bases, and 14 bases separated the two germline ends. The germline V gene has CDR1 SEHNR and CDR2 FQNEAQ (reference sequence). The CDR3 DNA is TGTGCCAGCACCTATAACAGGGACGGCTACACCTTC. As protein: CASTYNRDGYTF.

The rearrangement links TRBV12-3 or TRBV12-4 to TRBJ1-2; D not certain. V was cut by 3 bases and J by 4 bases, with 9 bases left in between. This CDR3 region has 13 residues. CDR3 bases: TGTGCCAGCAGTTTTGATGCTTTCTATGGCTACACCTTC. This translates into CASSFDAFYGYTF.

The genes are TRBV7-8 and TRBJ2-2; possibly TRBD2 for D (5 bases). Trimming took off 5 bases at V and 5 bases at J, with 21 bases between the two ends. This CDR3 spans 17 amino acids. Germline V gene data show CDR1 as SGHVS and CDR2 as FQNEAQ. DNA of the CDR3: TGTGCCAGCAGCGCGAAGAGGGTCGCCCCACGGACCGGGGAGCTGTTTTTT. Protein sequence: CASSAKRVAPRTGELFF.

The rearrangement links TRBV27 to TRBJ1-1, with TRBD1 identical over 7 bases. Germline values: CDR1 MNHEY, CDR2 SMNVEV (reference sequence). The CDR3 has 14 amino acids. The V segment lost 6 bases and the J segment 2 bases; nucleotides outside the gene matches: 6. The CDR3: CASSSDRSNTEAFF. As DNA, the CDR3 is TGTGCCAGCAGCTCGGACAGGAGTAACACTGAAGCTTTCTTT.

The CDR3, as DNA: TGTGCCAGCAGCGCCCCGACAGACCTGCAAGAGACCCAGTACTTC. Translation: CASSAPTDLQETQYF. The chain combines TRBV5-6 with TRBJ2-5, with D perhaps matching TRBD1 (5 bases). The CDR3 has 15 amino acids. The germline V and J ends were trimmed by 4 bases and 2 bases, with 15 bases remaining between them. Germline V gene data show CDR1 as SGHDT and CDR2 as YYEEEE.

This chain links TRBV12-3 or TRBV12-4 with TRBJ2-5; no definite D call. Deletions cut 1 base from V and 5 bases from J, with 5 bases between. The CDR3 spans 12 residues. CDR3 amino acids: CASSLGSETQYF. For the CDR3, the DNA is TGTGCCAGCAGTTTAGGGTCCGAGACCCAGTACTTC.

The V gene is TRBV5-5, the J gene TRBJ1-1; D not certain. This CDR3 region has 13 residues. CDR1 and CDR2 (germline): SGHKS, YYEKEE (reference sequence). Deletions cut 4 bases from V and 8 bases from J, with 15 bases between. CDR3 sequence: CASSEADPPEAFF. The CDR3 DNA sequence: TGTGCCAGCAGCGAGGCGGATCCCCCGGAAGCTTTCTTT.

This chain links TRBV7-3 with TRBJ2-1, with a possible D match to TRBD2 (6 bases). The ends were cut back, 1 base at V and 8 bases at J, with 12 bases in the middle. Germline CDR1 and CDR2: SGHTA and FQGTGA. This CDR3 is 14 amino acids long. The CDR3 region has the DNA TGTGCCAGCAGCTTAATGGGGGGAGCGGATGAGCAGTTCTTC. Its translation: CASSLMGGADEQFF.

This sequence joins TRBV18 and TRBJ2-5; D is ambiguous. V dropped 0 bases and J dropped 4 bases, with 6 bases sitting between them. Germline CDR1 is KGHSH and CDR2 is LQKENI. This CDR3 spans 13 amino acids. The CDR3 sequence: CASSPPGGETQYF. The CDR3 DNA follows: TGTGCCAGCTCACCACCGGGCGGAGAGACCCAGTACTTC. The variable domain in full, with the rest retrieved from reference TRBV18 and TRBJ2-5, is NAGVMQNPRHLVRRRGQEARLRCSPMKGHSHVYWYRQLPEEGLKFMVYLQKENIIDESGMPKERFSAEFPKEGPSILRIQQVVRGDSAAYFCASSPPGGETQYFGPGTRLLVL.

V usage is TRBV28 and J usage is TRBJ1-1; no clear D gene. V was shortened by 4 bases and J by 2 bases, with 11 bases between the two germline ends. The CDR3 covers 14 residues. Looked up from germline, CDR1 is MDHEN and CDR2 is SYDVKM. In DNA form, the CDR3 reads TGTGCCAGCAGTTCCTTAACGTATAACACTGAAGCTTTCTTT. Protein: CASSSLTYNTEAFF. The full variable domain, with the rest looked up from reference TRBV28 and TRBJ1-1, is DVKVTQSSRYLVKRTGEKVFLECVQDMDHENMFWYRQDPGLGLRLIYFSYDVKMKEKGDIPEGYSVSREKKERFSLILESASTNQTSMYLCASSSLTYNTEAFFGQGTRLTVV.

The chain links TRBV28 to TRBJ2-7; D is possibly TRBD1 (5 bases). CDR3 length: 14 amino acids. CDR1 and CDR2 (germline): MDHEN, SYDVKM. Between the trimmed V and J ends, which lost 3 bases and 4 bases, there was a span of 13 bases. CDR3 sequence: CASSFQGFGYEQYF. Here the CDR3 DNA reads TGTGCCAGCAGTTTTCAGGGATTCGGATACGAGCAGTACTTC.

CDR3: CASSQGREKLFF. The CDR3 DNA is TGTGCCAGCAGTCAGGGAAGGGAAAAACTGTTTTTT. The chain has TRBV7-2 and TRBJ1-4; weak D call: TRBD1 (5 bases). The CDR3 is 12 amino acids. Germline CDR1 is SGHTA and CDR2 is FQGNSA. The V and J ends lost 6 bases and 8 bases respectively, with 10 bases between them.

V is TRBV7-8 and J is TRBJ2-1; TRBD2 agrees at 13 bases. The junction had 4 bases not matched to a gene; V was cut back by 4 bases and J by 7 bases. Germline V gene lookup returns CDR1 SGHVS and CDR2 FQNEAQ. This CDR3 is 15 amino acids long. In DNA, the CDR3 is TGTGCCAGCAGCTCGGGACTAGCGGGAAAGAATGAGCAGTTCTTC. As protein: CASSSGLAGKNEQFF.

The DNA of the CDR3 is TGTGCCAGCAGCACGGGACTTAGCTCCTACAATGAGCAGTTCTTC. It yields the protein CASSTGLSSYNEQFF. J is TRBJ2-1 and V is TRBV7-8; tentatively, D is TRBD2 (6 bases). Per germline, CDR1 SGHVS and CDR2 FQNEAQ. The CDR3 sequence is 15 residues long. The V gene lost 5 bases and the J gene lost 0 bases, with 11 bases spanning the gap.

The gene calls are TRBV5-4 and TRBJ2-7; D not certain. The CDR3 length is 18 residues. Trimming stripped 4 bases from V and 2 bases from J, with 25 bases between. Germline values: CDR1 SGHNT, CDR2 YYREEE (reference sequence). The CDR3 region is CASSHGGGTVLQTYEQYF. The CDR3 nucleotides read TGTGCCAGCAGCCACGGTGGCGGAACAGTACTTCAGACCTACGAGCAGTACTTC.

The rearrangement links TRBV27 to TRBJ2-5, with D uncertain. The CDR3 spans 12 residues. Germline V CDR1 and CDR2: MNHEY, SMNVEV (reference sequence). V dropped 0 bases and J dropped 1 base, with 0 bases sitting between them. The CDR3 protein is CASSLSQETQYF. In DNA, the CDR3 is TGTGCCAGCAGTTTATCCCAAGAGACCCAGTACTTC.

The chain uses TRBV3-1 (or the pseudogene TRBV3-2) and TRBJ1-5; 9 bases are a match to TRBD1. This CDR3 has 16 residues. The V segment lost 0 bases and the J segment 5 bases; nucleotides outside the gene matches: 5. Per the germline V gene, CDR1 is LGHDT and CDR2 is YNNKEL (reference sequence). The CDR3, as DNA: TGTGCCAGCAGCCAAGACCCCACAGGGGGCTATCAGCCCCAGCATTTT. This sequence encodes CASSQDPTGGYQPQHF.